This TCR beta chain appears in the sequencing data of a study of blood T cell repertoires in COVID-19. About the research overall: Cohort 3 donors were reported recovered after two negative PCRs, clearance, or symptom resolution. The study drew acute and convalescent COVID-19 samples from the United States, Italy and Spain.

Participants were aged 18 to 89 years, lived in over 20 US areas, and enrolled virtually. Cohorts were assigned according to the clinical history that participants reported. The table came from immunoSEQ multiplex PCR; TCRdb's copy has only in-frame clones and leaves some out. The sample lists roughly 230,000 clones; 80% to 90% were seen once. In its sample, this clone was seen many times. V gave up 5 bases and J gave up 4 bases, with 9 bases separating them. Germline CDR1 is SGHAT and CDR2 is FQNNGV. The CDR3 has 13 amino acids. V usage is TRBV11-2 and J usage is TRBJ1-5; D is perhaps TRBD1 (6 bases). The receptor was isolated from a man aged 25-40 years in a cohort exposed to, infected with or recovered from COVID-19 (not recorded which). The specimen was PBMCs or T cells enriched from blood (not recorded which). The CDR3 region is CASSLRGNQPQHF. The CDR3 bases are TGTGCCAGCAGCCTTAGGGGGAATCAGCCCCAGCATTTT.